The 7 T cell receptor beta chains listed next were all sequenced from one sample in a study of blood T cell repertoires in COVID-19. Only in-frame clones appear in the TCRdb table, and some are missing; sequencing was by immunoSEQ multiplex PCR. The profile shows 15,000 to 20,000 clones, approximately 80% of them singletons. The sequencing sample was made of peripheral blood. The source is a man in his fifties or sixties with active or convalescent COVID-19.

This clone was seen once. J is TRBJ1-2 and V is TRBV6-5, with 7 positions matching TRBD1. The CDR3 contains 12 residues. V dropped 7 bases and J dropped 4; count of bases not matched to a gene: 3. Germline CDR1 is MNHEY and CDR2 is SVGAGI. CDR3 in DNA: TGTGCCAGCAATGCAGGGGGCTATGGCTACACCTTC. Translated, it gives CASNAGGYGYTF.

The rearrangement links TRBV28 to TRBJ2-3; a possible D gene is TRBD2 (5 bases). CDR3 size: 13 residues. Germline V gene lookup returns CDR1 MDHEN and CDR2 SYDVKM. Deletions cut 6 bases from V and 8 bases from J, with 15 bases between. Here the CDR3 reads CASSLRTRGTQYF. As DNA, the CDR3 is TGTGCCAGCAGCCTTCGGACCCGGGGTACGCAGTATTTT. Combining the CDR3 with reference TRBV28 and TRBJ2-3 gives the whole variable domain DVKVTQSSRYLVKRTGEKVFLECVQDMDHENMFWYRQDPGLGLRLIYFSYDVKMKEKGDIPEGYSVSREKKERFSLILESASTNQTSMYLCASSLRTRGTQYFGPGTRLTVL.

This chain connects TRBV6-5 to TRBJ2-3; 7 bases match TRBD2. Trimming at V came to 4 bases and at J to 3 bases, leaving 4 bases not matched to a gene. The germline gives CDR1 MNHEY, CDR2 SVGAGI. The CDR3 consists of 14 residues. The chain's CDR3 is CASSFPSGTDTQYF. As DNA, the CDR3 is TGTGCCAGCAGTTTCCCTAGCGGTACAGATACGCAGTATTTT.

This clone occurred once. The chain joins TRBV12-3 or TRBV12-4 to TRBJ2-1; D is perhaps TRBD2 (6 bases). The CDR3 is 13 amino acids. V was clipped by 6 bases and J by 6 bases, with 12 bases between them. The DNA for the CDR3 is TGTGCCAGCAGGAACCCCGGGGGCAATGAGCAGTTCTTC. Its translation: CASRNPGGNEQFF.

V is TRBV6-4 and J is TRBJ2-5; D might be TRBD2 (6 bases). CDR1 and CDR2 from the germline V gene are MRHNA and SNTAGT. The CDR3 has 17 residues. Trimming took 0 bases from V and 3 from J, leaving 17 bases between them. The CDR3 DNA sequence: TGTGCCAGCAGTGACTCGAAAGTTGTCGGGGAGGAAGAGACCCAGTACTTC. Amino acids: CASSDSKVVGEEETQYF.

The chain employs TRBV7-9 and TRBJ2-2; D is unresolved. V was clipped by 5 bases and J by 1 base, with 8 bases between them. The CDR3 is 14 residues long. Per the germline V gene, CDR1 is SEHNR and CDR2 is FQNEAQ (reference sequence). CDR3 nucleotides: TGTGCCAGCAGCCCCTTCGGGAACACCGGGGAGCTGTTTTTT. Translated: CASSPFGNTGELFF.

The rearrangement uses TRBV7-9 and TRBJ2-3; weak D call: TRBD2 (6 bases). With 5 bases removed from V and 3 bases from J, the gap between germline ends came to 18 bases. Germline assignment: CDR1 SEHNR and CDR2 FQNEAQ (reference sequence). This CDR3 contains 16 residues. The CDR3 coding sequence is TGTGCCAGCAGCCCAACTAGCTCCCGTCGGACAGATACGCAGTATTTT. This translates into CASSPTSSRRTDTQYF.